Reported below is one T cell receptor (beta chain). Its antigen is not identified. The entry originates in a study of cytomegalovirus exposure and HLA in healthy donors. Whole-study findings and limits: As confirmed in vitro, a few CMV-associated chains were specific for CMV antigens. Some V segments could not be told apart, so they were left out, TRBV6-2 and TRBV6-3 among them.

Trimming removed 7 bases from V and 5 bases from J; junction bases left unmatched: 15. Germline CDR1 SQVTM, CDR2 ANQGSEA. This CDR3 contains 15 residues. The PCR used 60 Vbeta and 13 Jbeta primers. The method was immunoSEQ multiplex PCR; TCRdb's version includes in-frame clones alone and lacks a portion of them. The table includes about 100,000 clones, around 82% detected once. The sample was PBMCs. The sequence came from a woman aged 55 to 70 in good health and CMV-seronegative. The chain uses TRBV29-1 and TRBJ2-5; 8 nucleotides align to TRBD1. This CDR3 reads CSAGTPWTGLETQYF. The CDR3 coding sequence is TGCAGCGCCGGAACTCCCTGGACAGGGTTGGAGACCCAGTACTTC.